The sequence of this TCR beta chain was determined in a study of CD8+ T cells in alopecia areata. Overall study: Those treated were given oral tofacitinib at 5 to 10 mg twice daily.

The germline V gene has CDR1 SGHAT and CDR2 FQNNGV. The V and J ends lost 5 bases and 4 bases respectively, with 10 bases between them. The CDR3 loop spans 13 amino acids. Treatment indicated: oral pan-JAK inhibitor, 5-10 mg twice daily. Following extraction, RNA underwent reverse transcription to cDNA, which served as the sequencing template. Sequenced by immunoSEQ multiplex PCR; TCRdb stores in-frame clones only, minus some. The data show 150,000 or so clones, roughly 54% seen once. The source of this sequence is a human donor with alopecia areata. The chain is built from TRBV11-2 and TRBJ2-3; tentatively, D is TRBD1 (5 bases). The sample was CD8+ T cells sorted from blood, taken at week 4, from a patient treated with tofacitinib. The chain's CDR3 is CASSLGHPDTQYF. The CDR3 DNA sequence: TGTGCCAGCAGCCTCGGACACCCAGATACGCAGTATTTT.